Listed below are T cell receptor beta chains from one sample, sequenced in a study of cytomegalovirus exposure and HLA in healthy donors. Profiling relied on immunoSEQ multiplex PCR, and the TCRdb table lists in-frame clones only, not all of them. In the table there are around 120,000 clones, roughly 79% of which are singletons. Sequencing was carried out using PBMCs. The receptors were gathered from a woman aged 40 to 55 in good health and CMV-seronegative. Both conserved end residues are part of each CDR3. Each record gives: V gene, clone size, D gene, J gene, CDR3 DNA, CDR3 protein. The D gene is left open where the match is weak. Clone size, where shown, is once, few, many, or a class for clones that have expanded.

V gene: TRBV29-1
clone size: .
D gene: .
J gene: TRBJ2-7
CDR3 DNA: TGCAGCGTTCGGGGGTCCTACGAGCAGTACTTC
CDR3 protein: CSVRGSYEQYF

V gene: TRBV5-1
clone size: .
D gene: .
J gene: TRBJ2-1
CDR3 DNA: TGCGCCAGCAGCTTGGGAGGTGAGCAGTTCTTC
CDR3 protein: CASSLGGEQFF

V gene: TRBV4-2
clone size: .
D gene: TRBD2
J gene: TRBJ2-5
CDR3 DNA: TGTGCCAGCAGCCCGGGTCTAGCGGGAGTCAGAGAGACCCAGTACTTC
CDR3 protein: CASSPGLAGVRETQYF

V gene: TRBV6-5
clone size: .
D gene: .
J gene: TRBJ1-6
CDR3 DNA: TGTGCCAGCAGTTACACCATCGATTCACTCCTCCACTTT
CDR3 protein: CASSYTIDSLLHF

V gene: TRBV9
clone size: .
D gene: TRBD2
J gene: TRBJ2-1
CDR3 DNA: TGTGCCAGCAGCGTGGGACTAGCGGGGGGTCTGCAGTTCTTC
CDR3 protein: CASSVGLAGGLQFF

V gene: TRBV7-2
clone size: few
D gene: .
J gene: TRBJ2-7
CDR3 DNA: TGTGCCAGCAGCTCCAACAGGCCCCCCTACGAGCAGTACTTC
CDR3 protein: CASSSNRPPYEQYF

V gene: TRBV6-6
clone size: .
D gene: TRBD2
J gene: TRBJ2-2
CDR3 DNA: TGTGCCACCGGGACTAGGGGGGAGCTGTTTTTT
CDR3 protein: CATGTRGELFF

V gene: TRBV28
clone size: once
D gene: TRBD1
J gene: TRBJ1-5
CDR3 DNA: TGTGCCAGCAGTTCGGGACAGTTCGATCAGCCCCAGCATTTT
CDR3 protein: CASSSGQFDQPQHF

V gene: TRBV28
clone size: .
D gene: TRBD2
J gene: TRBJ2-1
CDR3 DNA: TGTGCCAGCAAAGGGCTTGCGGGACTCGAAATCGGGGGGTCCTACAATGAGCAGTTCTTC
CDR3 protein: CASKGLAGLEIGGSYNEQFF

V gene: TRBV18
clone size: .
D gene: .
J gene: TRBJ1-1
CDR3 DNA: TGTGCCAGCTCACTAACGGACATAACGAACACTGAAGCTTTCTTT
CDR3 protein: CASSLTDITNTEAFF

V gene: TRBV19
clone size: few
D gene: TRBD2
J gene: TRBJ2-3
CDR3 DNA: TGTGCCAGTAGTGCGAGCGGGGGGGCTGGAACGCAGTATTTT
CDR3 protein: CASSASGGAGTQYF

V gene: TRBV27
clone size: .
D gene: .
J gene: TRBJ2-1
CDR3 DNA: TGTGCCAGCAGTTTAATCGGGGCCTACAATGAGCAGTTCTTC
CDR3 protein: CASSLIGAYNEQFF

V gene: TRBV6-1
clone size: .
D gene: .
J gene: TRBJ1-4
CDR3 DNA: TGTGCCAGCAGTGAACGGAGGGGCATGTGGGAAAAACTGTTTTTT
CDR3 protein: CASSERRGMWEKLFF

V gene: TRBV6-6
clone size: .
D gene: .
J gene: TRBJ1-2
CDR3 DNA: TGTGCCAGCAGCCTCGACAGGTCCTATGGCTACACCTTC
CDR3 protein: CASSLDRSYGYTF

V gene: TRBV7-9
clone size: .
D gene: .
J gene: TRBJ1-2
CDR3 DNA: TGTGCCTGGGGAGGGGAAATTAACTATGGCTACACCTTC
CDR3 protein: CAWGGEINYGYTF

V gene: TRBV7-3
clone size: .
D gene: TRBD1
J gene: TRBJ1-1
CDR3 DNA: TGTGCCAGCAGCCAACGGACAGGGATGGACACTGAAGCTTTCTTT
CDR3 protein: CASSQRTGMDTEAFF

V gene: TRBV29-1
clone size: .
D gene: .
J gene: TRBJ2-7
CDR3 DNA: TGCAGCGCCGAAGGGGGATTTACCTACGAGCAGTACTTC
CDR3 protein: CSAEGGFTYEQYF

V gene: TRBV4-2
clone size: once
D gene: TRBD1
J gene: TRBJ1-1
CDR3 DNA: TGTGCCAGCAGCCAATCCCGGGGACAGGCGAACACTGAAGCTTTCTTT
CDR3 protein: CASSQSRGQANTEAFF

V gene: TRBV9
clone size: .
D gene: TRBD1
J gene: TRBJ2-6
CDR3 DNA: TGTGCCAGCAGCCGAGGACCGGGACAGGAGTTCTCTGGGGCCAACGTCCTGACTTTC
CDR3 protein: CASSRGPGQEFSGANVLTF

V gene: TRBV5-1
clone size: .
D gene: .
J gene: TRBJ1-1
CDR3 DNA: TGCGCCAGCAGTCGGGGTGACGACACTGAAGCTTTCTTT
CDR3 protein: CASSRGDDTEAFF

V gene: TRBV29-1
clone size: once
D gene: .
J gene: TRBJ1-1
CDR3 DNA: TGCAGCGTTGGGCGACACTCGAACACTGAAGCTTTCTTT
CDR3 protein: CSVGRHSNTEAFF

V gene: TRBV30
clone size: .
D gene: .
J gene: TRBJ1-2
CDR3 DNA: TGTGCCTGGAGTTCCGGTACGGGGGATAGCTATGGCTACACCTTC
CDR3 protein: CAWSSGTGDSYGYTF

V gene: TRBV5-1
clone size: .
D gene: .
J gene: TRBJ2-5
CDR3 DNA: TGCGCCAGCAGCTTAATCGGGGAGACCCAGTACTTC
CDR3 protein: CASSLIGETQYF

V gene: TRBV9
clone size: .
D gene: TRBD2
J gene: TRBJ2-2
CDR3 DNA: TGTGCCAGCAAGGTGGGACTAGCGGGCACCGGGGAGCTGTTTTTT
CDR3 protein: CASKVGLAGTGELFF

V gene: TRBV2
clone size: .
D gene: TRBD1
J gene: TRBJ2-2
CDR3 DNA: TGTGCCAGCAGTAGAACAGGGGGCAGCGGGGAGCTGTTTTTT
CDR3 protein: CASSRTGGSGELFF

V gene: TRBV9
clone size: .
D gene: .
J gene: TRBJ2-3
CDR3 DNA: TGTGCCAGCAGCGTAGCTGTGGGGGGGGCCACAGATACGCAGTATTTT
CDR3 protein: CASSVAVGGATDTQYF

V gene: TRBV7-9
clone size: .
D gene: TRBD1
J gene: TRBJ2-4
CDR3 DNA: TGTGCCAGCAGTTCTGACAGGGATAACAAAAACATTCAGTACTTC
CDR3 protein: CASSSDRDNKNIQYF

V gene: TRBV28
clone size: .
D gene: TRBD1
J gene: TRBJ2-7
CDR3 DNA: TGTGCCAGCACCAACAGGGGGGACGGCTACGAGCAGTACTTC
CDR3 protein: CASTNRGDGYEQYF

V gene: TRBV30
clone size: .
D gene: .
J gene: TRBJ1-1
CDR3 DNA: TGTGCCTGGAGTCCAATAGGCACTAGGAACACTGAAGCTTTCTTT
CDR3 protein: CAWSPIGTRNTEAFF

V gene: TRBV6-4
clone size: .
D gene: .
J gene: TRBJ2-5
CDR3 DNA: TGTGCCAGCATCACAAGCGAAGACAGCTACCAAGAGACCCAGTACTTC
CDR3 protein: CASITSEDSYQETQYF

V gene: TRBV10-3
clone size: .
D gene: TRBD1
J gene: TRBJ1-4
CDR3 DNA: TGTGCCATCAGCCCCGGGACAGGAGGTAATGAAAAACTGTTTTTT
CDR3 protein: CAISPGTGGNEKLFF

V gene: TRBV27
clone size: .
D gene: TRBD2
J gene: TRBJ2-1
CDR3 DNA: TGTGCCAGCAGTTCCCGACTAGCGGTTTACAATGAACAGTTCTTC
CDR3 protein: CASSSRLAVYNEQFF

V gene: TRBV28
clone size: .
D gene: .
J gene: TRBJ2-3
CDR3 DNA: TGTGCCAGCACCCCTATTTGGCGGGGTAGCACAGATACGCAGTATTTT
CDR3 protein: CASTPIWRGSTDTQYF

V gene: TRBV6-1
clone size: .
D gene: TRBD2
J gene: TRBJ2-7
CDR3 DNA: TGTGCCAGCAGTGGGACTAGCGGAGCCTACGAGCAGTACTTC
CDR3 protein: CASSGTSGAYEQYF

V gene: TRBV28
clone size: .
D gene: .
J gene: TRBJ1-1
CDR3 DNA: TGTGCCAGCAACAGGGATTTGAACACTGAAGCTTTCTTT
CDR3 protein: CASNRDLNTEAFF

V gene: TRBV28
clone size: .
D gene: TRBD2
J gene: TRBJ2-7
CDR3 DNA: TGTGCCAGCAGTTTCGGCCTAGCGGGAGACGAGCAGTACTTC
CDR3 protein: CASSFGLAGDEQYF

V gene: TRBV20-1
clone size: .
D gene: .
J gene: TRBJ1-2
CDR3 DNA: TGCAGCGCAGGGGAAAACTATGGCTACACCTTC
CDR3 protein: CSAGENYGYTF

V gene: TRBV6-4
clone size: .
D gene: TRBD1
J gene: TRBJ1-2
CDR3 DNA: TGTGCCAGCAGTGACCCTTCCGGGGACAGGGGGGGGTCGGATCACAACTATGGCTACACCTTC
CDR3 protein: CASSDPSGDRGGSDHNYGYTF

V gene: TRBV5-4
clone size: .
D gene: TRBD2
J gene: TRBJ2-1
CDR3 DNA: TGTGCCAGCAGCTTGGAACTAGCGGGAGGGCCGAATGAGCAGTTCTTC
CDR3 protein: CASSLELAGGPNEQFF

V gene: TRBV9
clone size: .
D gene: .
J gene: TRBJ1-2
CDR3 DNA: TGTGCCAGCAGCCGGGAGCCTACAGGAGTGGACTATGGCTACACCTTC
CDR3 protein: CASSREPTGVDYGYTF

V gene: TRBV10-2
clone size: .
D gene: TRBD2
J gene: TRBJ2-1
CDR3 DNA: TGCGCCAGCAGAGGACTCAGCGGGAGGGCCGGGAATGAGCAGTTCTTC
CDR3 protein: CASRGLSGRAGNEQFF

V gene: TRBV6-4
clone size: .
D gene: TRBD2
J gene: TRBJ2-2
CDR3 DNA: TGTGCCAGCAGTGACGAAGCGGGGGCCCTCACCGGGGAGCTGTTTTTT
CDR3 protein: CASSDEAGALTGELFF

V gene: TRBV6-5
clone size: .
D gene: .
J gene: TRBJ2-7
CDR3 DNA: TGTGCCAGCAGTCTTCGTCGGAGCTCCTACGAGCAGTACTTC
CDR3 protein: CASSLRRSSYEQYF

V gene: TRBV18
clone size: .
D gene: .
J gene: TRBJ2-7
CDR3 DNA: TGTGCCAGCTCACCACCTTCACTTCCCTACGAGCAGTACTTC
CDR3 protein: CASSPPSLPYEQYF

V gene: TRBV7-9
clone size: .
D gene: TRBD2
J gene: TRBJ2-1
CDR3 DNA: TGTGCCAGCAGCTCCGGACTAGCTCCCAATGAGCAGTTCTTC
CDR3 protein: CASSSGLAPNEQFF

V gene: TRBV27
clone size: .
D gene: TRBD1
J gene: TRBJ2-7
CDR3 DNA: TGTGCCAGCAGTTTATTGGGACAGACCTACGAGCAGTACTTC
CDR3 protein: CASSLLGQTYEQYF

V gene: TRBV11-2
clone size: .
D gene: TRBD1
J gene: TRBJ2-7
CDR3 DNA: TGTGCCAGCAGCTTCGGACAGGGGGCTGACGAGCAGTACTTC
CDR3 protein: CASSFGQGADEQYF

V gene: TRBV5-5
clone size: .
D gene: .
J gene: TRBJ2-1
CDR3 DNA: TGTGCCAGCAGCTTATGGGGTCAGGGGAACAATGAGCAGTTCTTC
CDR3 protein: CASSLWGQGNNEQFF

V gene: TRBV29-1
clone size: once
D gene: .
J gene: TRBJ2-3
CDR3 DNA: TGCAGCGTTGTTAACCCACTCCGAGATACAGATACGCAGTATTTT
CDR3 protein: CSVVNPLRDTDTQYF

V gene: TRBV10-3
clone size: .
D gene: .
J gene: TRBJ1-2
CDR3 DNA: TGTGCCGCCCATGACGGGAACTATGGCTACACCTTC
CDR3 protein: CAAHDGNYGYTF

V gene: TRBV28
clone size: .
D gene: TRBD1
J gene: TRBJ1-2
CDR3 DNA: TGTGCCAGCAGCAAACCACAGGGGACCGCTGGTAACTATGGCTACACCTTC
CDR3 protein: CASSKPQGTAGNYGYTF